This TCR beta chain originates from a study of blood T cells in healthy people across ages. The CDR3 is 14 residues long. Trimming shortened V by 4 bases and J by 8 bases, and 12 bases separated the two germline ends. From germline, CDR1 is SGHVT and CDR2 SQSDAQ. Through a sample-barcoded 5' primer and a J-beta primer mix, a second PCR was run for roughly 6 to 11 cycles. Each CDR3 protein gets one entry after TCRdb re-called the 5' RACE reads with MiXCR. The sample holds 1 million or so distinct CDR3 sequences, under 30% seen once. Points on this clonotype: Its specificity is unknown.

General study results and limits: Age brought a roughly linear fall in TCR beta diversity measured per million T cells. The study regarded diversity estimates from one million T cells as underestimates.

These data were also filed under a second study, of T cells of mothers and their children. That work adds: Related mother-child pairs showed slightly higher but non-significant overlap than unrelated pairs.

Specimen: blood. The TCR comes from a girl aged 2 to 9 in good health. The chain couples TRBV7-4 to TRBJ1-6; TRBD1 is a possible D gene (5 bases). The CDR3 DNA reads TGTGCCAGCAGCTCCCAGGGCTTACATTCACCCCTCCACTTT. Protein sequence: CASSSQGLHSPLHF.